This T cell receptor (beta chain) was found in a study of control samples from healthy donors and cancer patients. Per germline, CDR1 MNHEY and CDR2 SVGEGT. This CDR3 has 15 residues. Trimming cost V 2 bases and J 3 bases, with 10 bases left between them. Produced via immunoSEQ multiplex PCR; TCRdb's table is partial and in-frame only. Among roughly 28,000 clones listed, 70% to 80% were seen once. This chain joins TRBV6-2 or TRBV6-3 and TRBJ1-4; D is unclear. This sequence was found in a man between 60 and 70 years old with head and neck cancer. What was sequenced was PBMCs. CDR3: CASSYVADPNEKLFF. In nucleotides, the CDR3 is TGTGCCAGCAGTTACGTCGCGGACCCTAATGAAAAACTGTTTTTT.